These 25 T cell receptor beta chains share one sample of origin, sequenced in a study of response to subunit inactivated influenza vaccine. TCRdb independently ran MiXCR on the RT-PCR reads; one entry per CDR3 protein. The sample has approximately 700,000 distinct CDR3 sequences; over 11% are singletons. Sample: PBMCs from blood, taken approximately 15 days before vaccination. Every receptor here comes from a man aged 45 to 65 who received an inactivated influenza vaccine.

The J gene is TRBJ2-1, the V gene TRBV6-2 or TRBV6-3; D gene uncertain. Germline-derived CDR1 and CDR2 are MNHEY and SVGEGT. Between the trimmed V and J ends, which lost 2 bases and 6 bases, there was a span of 8 bases. This CDR3 is 13 amino acids long. The CDR3: CASSYDNRNEQFF. The DNA for the CDR3 is TGTGCCAGCAGTTACGACAATCGCAATGAGCAGTTCTTC.

Written as DNA, the CDR3 is TGTGCCAGTGCTTGGACAGTCACCTACGAGCAGTACTTC. Amino acids: CASAWTVTYEQYF. J is TRBJ2-7 and V is TRBV6-1; perhaps TRBD1 as D (6 bases). Trimming took off 9 bases at V and 2 bases at J, with 14 bases between the two ends. The CDR3 totals 13 residues. CDR1 is MNHNS and CDR2 is SASEGT in the germline V gene.

Worth noting for this clonotype: Germline and junction disagree at one end, which may indicate a read error. The chain is built from TRBV12-3 or TRBV12-4 and TRBJ2-7; the D gene is possibly TRBD2 (6 bases). The CDR3 consists of 13 residues. The CDR3 reads CDSSLTGSYEQYF. Here the CDR3 DNA reads TGTGACAGCAGTTTAACCGGGAGCTACGAGCAGTACTTC.

The chain couples TRBV2 to TRBJ2-1; D ambiguous. V lost 4 bases and J lost 7, with 11 bases in between. CDR3 length: 13 amino acids. The germline CDR1 and CDR2 sequences are SNHLY and FYNNEI. As DNA, the CDR3 is TGTGCCAGCAGTGGTACTCGCGTAAATGAGCAGTTCTTC. Translating it yields CASSGTRVNEQFF.

The table lists this clonotype with a few counts. The CDR3 region has the DNA TGCGCCAGCAGCAGGGGAGGGGACACCCAGGGGCAGTTCTTC. Protein product: CASSRGGDTQGQFF. The chain uses TRBV5-1 and TRBJ2-1; maybe TRBD2 (7 bases). This CDR3 is built from 14 residues. Germline V gene sequence: CDR1 SGHRS, CDR2 YFSETQ. The V end was cut by 4 bases, the J end by 12 bases, with 20 bases between.

The chain couples TRBV12-3 or TRBV12-4 to TRBJ2-1; 10 positions match TRBD2. This CDR3 is 15 amino acids long. J gave up 4 bases and V 4 bases, and 4 bases lay outside the gene matches. CDR3 DNA: TGTGCCAGCAGTTCCCCTAGCGGGAGTTACAATGAGCAGTTCTTC. It codes for CASSSPSGSYNEQFF.

The chain employs TRBV29-1 and TRBJ1-5; maybe TRBD1 (6 bases). The CDR3 has 14 amino acids. From germline, CDR1 is SQVTM and CDR2 ANQGSEA. V was clipped by 3 bases and J by 1 base, with 10 bases between them. CDR3 loop: CSVDGGASNQPQHF. The CDR3 DNA reads as TGCAGCGTTGACGGGGGCGCGAGCAATCAGCCCCAGCATTTT.

This clonotype was picked up many times. This sequence joins TRBV5-1 and TRBJ2-1; possibly TRBD2 for D (6 bases). The CDR3 covers 15 residues. CDR1 SGHRS and CDR2 YFSETQ come from the germline V gene. With 2 bases removed from V and 1 base from J, the gap between germline ends came to 10 bases. In nucleotides, the CDR3 is TGCGCCAGCAGCTTCGACGGGAGTTCCTACAATGAGCAGTTCTTC. It specifies CASSFDGSSYNEQFF.

Notes on this clonotype: A much larger clone is a single base away; this may be a read error. This chain uses TRBV10-3 with TRBJ2-1; 9 nucleotides align to TRBD1. Per the germline V gene, CDR1 is ENHRY and CDR2 is SYGVKD. This CDR3 is 14 amino acids long. The CDR3 nucleotides are TGTGCCATCAGCCCGGGACAGGGAGACAATGAGCACTTCTTC. Encoded protein: CAISPGQGDNEHFF.

The V gene is TRBV19, the J gene TRBJ2-5; D is ambiguous. Germline V lookup: CDR1 LNHDA, CDR2 SQIVND (reference sequence). V was shortened by 6 bases and J by 4 bases, with 12 bases between the two germline ends. The CDR3 has 13 amino acids. The CDR3 is CASRGFTGETQYF. The CDR3 nucleotides are TGTGCCAGTAGGGGGTTCACGGGAGAGACCCAGTACTTC.

This rearrangement joins TRBV7-8 to TRBJ2-3; 8 bases fit TRBD1. The CDR3 length is 16 residues. The V and J ends lost 6 bases and 2 bases, in that order; junction bases with no gene match: 10. Per the germline V gene, CDR1 is SGHVS and CDR2 is FQNEAQ. The CDR3 protein is CASSFRRDRHTDTQYF. CDR3 nucleotides: TGTGCCAGCAGTTTCCGACGGGACAGGCACACAGATACGCAGTATTTT.

This clonotype showed up just a few times. V is TRBV4-2 and J is TRBJ1-4; 9 positions match TRBD1. V lost 6 bases to trimming and J lost 5 bases; unmatched junction nucleotides: 7. This CDR3 is 15 amino acids long. The germline CDR1 and CDR2 sequences are LGHNA and YNFKEQ. The CDR3 region is CASSARDRANEKLFF. CDR3 coding DNA: TGTGCCAGCAGTGCCCGGGACAGGGCGAATGAAAAACTGTTTTTT.

The chain recombines TRBV3-1 with TRBJ1-2; unclear D gene. V dropped 1 base and J dropped 2 bases, with 11 bases sitting between them. This CDR3 contains 15 residues. Germline-derived CDR1 and CDR2 are LGHDT and YNNKEL (reference sequence). CDR3 region: CASSQVWNMNYGYTF. The CDR3, as DNA: TGTGCCAGCAGCCAAGTGTGGAATATGAACTATGGCTACACCTTC.

This clonotype has only a few counts. The chain has TRBV28 and TRBJ2-7, with a weak D call TRBD1 (6 bases). Germline loops: CDR1 MDHEN, CDR2 SYDVKM. CDR3 length: 14 amino acids. The V and J ends lost 3 bases and 2 bases respectively, with 11 bases between them. The CDR3 here is CASSFYRDPYEQYF. CDR3 in DNA: TGTGCCAGCAGTTTTTACAGGGACCCCTACGAGCAGTACTTC.

The chain combines TRBV5-1 with TRBJ1-4; D is ambiguous. Germline values: CDR1 SGHRS, CDR2 YFSETQ. V gave up 4 bases and J gave up 7 bases, with 11 bases separating them. This CDR3 has 13 amino acids. This CDR3 reads CASSPGNREKLFF. In DNA form, the CDR3 reads TGCGCCAGCAGCCCCGGTAACCGTGAAAAACTGTTTTTT.

The chain couples TRBV29-1 to TRBJ2-1, with 7 bases matching TRBD1. The CDR3 is 12 amino acids. Looked up from germline, CDR1 is SQVTM and CDR2 is ANQGSEA. With 1 base clipped from V and 9 bases from J, the junction kept 3 bases outside the gene matches. The CDR3 sequence is CSVEGRGSEQFF. The CDR3 DNA is TGCAGCGTTGAAGGCAGGGGGAGTGAGCAGTTCTTC.

The gene calls are TRBV30 and TRBJ1-2, with D perhaps matching TRBD1 (5 bases). Germline CDR1 is GTSNPN and CDR2 is SVGIG (reference sequence). The CDR3 sequence is 14 residues long. The V gene lost 8 bases and the J gene lost 8 bases, with 24 bases spanning the gap. The CDR3 sequence: CALLSALGGEGYTF. In DNA form, the CDR3 reads TGTGCCCTTCTGTCGGCTCTGGGGGGTGAAGGCTACACCTTC.

This clonotype was counted between two and nine times. The chain recombines TRBV28 with TRBJ1-2, with a tentative D call TRBD1 (6 bases). Trimming left V 5 bases short and J 6 bases short, with 16 bases between. From germline, CDR1 is MDHEN and CDR2 SYDVKM. The length of the CDR3 is 14 residues. In nucleotides, the CDR3 is TGTGCCAGCAGTGACAGGACCTCCAGTCATGGCTACACCTTC. It yields the protein CASSDRTSSHGYTF.

The chain couples TRBV7-2 to TRBJ2-7, with 9 bases that match TRBD1. Germline V gives CDR1 SGHTA, CDR2 FQGNSA. The CDR3 contains 16 residues. The trim removed 1 base at V and 4 bases at J, leaving 8 bases unmatched. DNA of the CDR3: TGTGCCAGCAGCTTAGGTCCCGGGACAGGGTGGTACGAGCAGTACTTC. It specifies CASSLGPGTGWYEQYF.

At least ten counts were recorded for this clonotype. V and J are TRBV20-1 and TRBJ2-7, with 14 bases that match TRBD2. Trimming took 6 bases from V and 3 from J; bases not matched to a gene: 7. Germline CDR1 DFQATT, CDR2 SNEGSKA (reference sequence). The CDR3 runs 15 residues. The CDR3 sequence: CSAPGTSGRYYEQYF. For the CDR3, the DNA is TGCAGTGCGCCCGGGACTAGCGGGAGATACTACGAGCAGTACTTC.

This CDR3 is CASSNLGGRETQYF. Written as DNA, the CDR3 is TGTGCCAGCAGTAACCTAGGTGGGAGAGAGACCCAGTACTTC. This chain joins TRBV6-2 or TRBV6-3 and TRBJ2-5; possibly TRBD2 for D (5 bases). CDR1 is MNHEY and CDR2 is SVGEGT in the germline V gene. V was clipped by 5 bases and J by 4 bases, with 14 bases between them. The CDR3 is 14 residues long.

The chain uses TRBV6-2 or TRBV6-3 and TRBJ2-3; tentatively, D is TRBD1 (6 bases). The CDR3 consists of 16 residues. Germline assignment: CDR1 MNHEY and CDR2 SVGEGT. Trimming took off 0 bases at V and 1 base at J, with 11 bases between the two ends. The CDR3 nucleotides read TGTGCCAGCAGTTACTCATCAGGGGAAGGCACAGATACGCAGTATTTT. As protein: CASSYSSGEGTDTQYF.

This clonotype was seen a handful of times. The genes are TRBV12-3 or TRBV12-4 and TRBJ2-3, with a tentative D call TRBD2 (7 bases). The ends were cut back, 2 bases at V and 2 bases at J, with 14 bases in the middle. This CDR3 comprises 16 residues. In DNA form, the CDR3 reads TGTGCCAGCAGTTTACGGCGGGGGCCCCACACAGATACGCAGTATTTT. This codes for CASSLRRGPHTDTQYF.

This clonotype was detected only a few times. V and J are TRBV6-6 and TRBJ2-2, with D unclear. From germline, CDR1 is MNHNY and CDR2 SVGAGI (reference sequence). V dropped 6 bases and J dropped 7 bases, with 9 bases sitting between them. CDR3 length: 12 residues. The CDR3 DNA reads TGTGCCAGCAGCCAGATATACGGGGAGCTGTTTTTT. Its translation: CASSQIYGELFF.

This clonotype came up a few times. The V gene is TRBV4-3, the J gene TRBJ2-3; D assignment may be TRBD1 or TRBD2 (6 bases each). Germline assignment: CDR1 LGHNA and CDR2 YSLEER. The V end was cut by 1 base, the J end by 0 bases, with 23 bases between. The CDR3 loop spans 20 amino acids. Here the CDR3 reads CASSQGAGHHSTFSTDTQYF. DNA of the CDR3: TGCGCCAGCAGCCAAGGGGCGGGACACCACAGTACCTTCAGCACAGATACGCAGTATTTT.